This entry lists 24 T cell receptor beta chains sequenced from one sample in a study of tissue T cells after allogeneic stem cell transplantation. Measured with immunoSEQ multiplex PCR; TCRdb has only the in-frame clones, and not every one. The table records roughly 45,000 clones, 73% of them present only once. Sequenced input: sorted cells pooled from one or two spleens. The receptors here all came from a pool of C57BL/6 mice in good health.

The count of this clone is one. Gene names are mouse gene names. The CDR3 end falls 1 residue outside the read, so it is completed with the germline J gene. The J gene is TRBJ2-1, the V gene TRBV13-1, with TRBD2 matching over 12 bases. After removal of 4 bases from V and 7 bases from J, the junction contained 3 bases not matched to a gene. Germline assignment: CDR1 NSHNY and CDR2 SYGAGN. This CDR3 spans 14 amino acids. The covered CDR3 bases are TGTGCCAGCAGTCCCGGACTGGGGGGGGCTGAGCAGTTC. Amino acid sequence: CASSPGLGGAEQF. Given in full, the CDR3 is CASSPGLGGAEQFF.

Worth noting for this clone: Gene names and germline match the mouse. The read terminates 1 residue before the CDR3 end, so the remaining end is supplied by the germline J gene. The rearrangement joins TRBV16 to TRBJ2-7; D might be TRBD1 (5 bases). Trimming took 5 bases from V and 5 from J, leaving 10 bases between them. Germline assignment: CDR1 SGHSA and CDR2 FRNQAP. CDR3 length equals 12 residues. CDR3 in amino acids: CASSIQGDEQYF. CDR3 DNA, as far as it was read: TGTGCAAGCAGCATCCAGGGAGATGAACAGTAC.

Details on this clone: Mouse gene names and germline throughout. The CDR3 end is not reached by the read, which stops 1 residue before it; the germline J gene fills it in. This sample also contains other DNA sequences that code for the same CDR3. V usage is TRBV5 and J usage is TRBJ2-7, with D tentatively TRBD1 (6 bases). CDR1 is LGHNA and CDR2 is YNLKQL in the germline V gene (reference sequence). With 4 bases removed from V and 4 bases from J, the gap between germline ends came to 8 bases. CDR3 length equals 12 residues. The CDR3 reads CASSLQGYEQYF. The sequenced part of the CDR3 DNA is TGTGCCAGCAGCCTACAGGGATATGAACAGTAC.

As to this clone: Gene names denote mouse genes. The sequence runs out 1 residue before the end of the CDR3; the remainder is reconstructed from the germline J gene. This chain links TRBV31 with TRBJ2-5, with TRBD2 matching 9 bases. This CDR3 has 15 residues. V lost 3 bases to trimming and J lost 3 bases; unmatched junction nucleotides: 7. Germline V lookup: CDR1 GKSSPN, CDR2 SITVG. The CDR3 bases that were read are TGTGCCTGGAGCCCGGGACTGGGTGCTCAAGACACCCAGTAC. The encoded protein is CAWSPGLGAQDTQY. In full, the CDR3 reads CAWSPGLGAQDTQYF.

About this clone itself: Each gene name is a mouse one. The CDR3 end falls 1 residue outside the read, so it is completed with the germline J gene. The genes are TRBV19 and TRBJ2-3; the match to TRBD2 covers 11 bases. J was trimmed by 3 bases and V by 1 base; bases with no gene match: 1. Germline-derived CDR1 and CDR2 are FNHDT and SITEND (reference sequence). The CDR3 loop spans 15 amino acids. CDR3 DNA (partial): TGTGCCAGCAGTATAAACTGGGGGGGCGCAGAAACGCTGTAT. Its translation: CASSINWGGAETLY. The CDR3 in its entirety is CASSINWGGAETLYF.

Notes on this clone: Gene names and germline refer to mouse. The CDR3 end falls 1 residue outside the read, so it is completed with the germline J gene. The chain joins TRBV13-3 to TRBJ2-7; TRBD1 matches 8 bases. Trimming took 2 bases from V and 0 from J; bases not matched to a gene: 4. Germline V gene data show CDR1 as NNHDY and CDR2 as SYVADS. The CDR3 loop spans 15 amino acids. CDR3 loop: CASSDPGQDSYEQYF. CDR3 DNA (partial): TGTGCCAGCAGTGACCCGGGACAGGACTCCTATGAACAGTAC.

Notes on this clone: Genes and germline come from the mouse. The part of the CDR3 DNA that was read is TGTGCCAGCAGTCTGACAGGGCCCAACGAAAGATTATTT. This sequence encodes CASSLTGPNERLF. The complete CDR3 protein is CASSLTGPNERLFF. The J gene is TRBJ1-4, the V gene TRBV26; tentatively, D is TRBD1 (6 bases). With the read ending 1 residue before the CDR3 end, the germline J gene is used to fill in that end. Germline lookup yields CDR1 KGHPV and CDR2 FQNQEV (reference sequence). CDR3 length equals 14 residues. V was shortened by 2 bases and J by 3 bases, with 7 bases between the two germline ends.

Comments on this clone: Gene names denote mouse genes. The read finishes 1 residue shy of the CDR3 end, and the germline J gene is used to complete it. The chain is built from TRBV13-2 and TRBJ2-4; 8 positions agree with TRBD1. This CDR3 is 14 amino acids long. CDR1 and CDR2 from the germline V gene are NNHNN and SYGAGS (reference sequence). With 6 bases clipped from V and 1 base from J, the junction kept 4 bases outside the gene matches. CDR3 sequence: CASETGGGQNTLYF. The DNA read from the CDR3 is TGTGCCAGCGAAACAGGGGGTGGTCAAAACACCTTGTAC.

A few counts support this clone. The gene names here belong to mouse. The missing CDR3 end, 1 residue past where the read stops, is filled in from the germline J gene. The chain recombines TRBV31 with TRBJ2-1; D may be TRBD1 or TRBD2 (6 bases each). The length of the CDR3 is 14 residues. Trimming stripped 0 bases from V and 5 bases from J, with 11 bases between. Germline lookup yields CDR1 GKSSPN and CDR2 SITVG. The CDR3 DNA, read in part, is TGTGCCTGGAGTCTAGGGGGGTCTCATGCTGAGCAGTTC. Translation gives CAWSLGGSHAEQF. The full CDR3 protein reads CAWSLGGSHAEQFF.

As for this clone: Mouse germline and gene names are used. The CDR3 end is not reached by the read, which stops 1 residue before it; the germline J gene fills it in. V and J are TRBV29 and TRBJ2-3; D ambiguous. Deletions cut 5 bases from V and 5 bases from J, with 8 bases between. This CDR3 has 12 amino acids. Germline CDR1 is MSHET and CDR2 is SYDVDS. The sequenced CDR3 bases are TGTGCTAGCAGTCCTAACAAAGAAACGCTGTAT. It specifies CASSPNKETLY. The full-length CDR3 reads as CASSPNKETLYF. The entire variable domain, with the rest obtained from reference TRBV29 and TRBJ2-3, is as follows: DMKVTQMPRYLIKRMGENVLLECGQDMSHETMYWYRQDPGLGLQLIYISYDVDSNSEGDIPKGYRVSRKKREHFSLILDSAKTNQTSVYFCASSPNKETLYFGSGTRLTVL.

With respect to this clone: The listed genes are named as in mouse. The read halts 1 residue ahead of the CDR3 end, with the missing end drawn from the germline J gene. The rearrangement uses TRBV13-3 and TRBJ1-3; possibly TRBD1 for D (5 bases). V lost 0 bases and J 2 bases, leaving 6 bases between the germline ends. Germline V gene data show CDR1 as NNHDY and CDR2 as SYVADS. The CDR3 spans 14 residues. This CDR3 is CASSDVGPGNTLYF. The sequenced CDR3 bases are TGTGCCAGCAGTGATGTGGGGCCTGGAAATACGCTCTAT. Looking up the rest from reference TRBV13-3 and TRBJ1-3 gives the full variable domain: EAAVTQSPRSKVAVTGGKVTLSCHQTNNHDYMYWYRQDTGHGLRLIHYSYVADSTEKGDIPDGYKASRPSQENFSLILELASLSQTAVYFCASSDVGPGNTLYFGEGSRLIVV.

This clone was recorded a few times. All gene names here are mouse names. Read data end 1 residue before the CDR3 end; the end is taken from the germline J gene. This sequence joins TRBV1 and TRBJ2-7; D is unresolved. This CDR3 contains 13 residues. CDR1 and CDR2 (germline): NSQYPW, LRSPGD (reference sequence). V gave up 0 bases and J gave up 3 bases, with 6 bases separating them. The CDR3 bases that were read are TGCACCTGCAGTGCAGATCAGCACTATGAACAGTAC. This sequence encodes CTCSADQHYEQY. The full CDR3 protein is CTCSADQHYEQYF. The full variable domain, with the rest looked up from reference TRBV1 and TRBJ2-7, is VTLLEQNPRWRLVPRGQAVNLRCILKNSQYPWMSWYQQDLQKQLQWLFTLRSPGDKEVKSLPGADYLATRVTDTELRLQVANMSQGRTLYCTCSADQHYEQYFGPGTRLTVL.

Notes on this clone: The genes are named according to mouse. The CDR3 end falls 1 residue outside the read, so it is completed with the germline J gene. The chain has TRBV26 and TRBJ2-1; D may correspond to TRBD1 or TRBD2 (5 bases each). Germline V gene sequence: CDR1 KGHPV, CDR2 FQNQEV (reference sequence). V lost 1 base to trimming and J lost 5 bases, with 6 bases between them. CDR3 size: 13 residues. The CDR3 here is CASSLWGNAEQFF. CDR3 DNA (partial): TGTGCCAGCAGTCTGTGGGGGAATGCTGAGCAGTTC.

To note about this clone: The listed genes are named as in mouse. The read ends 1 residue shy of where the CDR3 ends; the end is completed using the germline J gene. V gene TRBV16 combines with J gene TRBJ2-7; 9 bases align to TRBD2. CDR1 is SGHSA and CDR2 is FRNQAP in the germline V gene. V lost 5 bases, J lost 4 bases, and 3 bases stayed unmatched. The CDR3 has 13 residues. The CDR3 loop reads CASSPGLGYEQYF. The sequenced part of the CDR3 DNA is TGTGCAAGCAGCCCGGGACTGGGATATGAACAGTAC.

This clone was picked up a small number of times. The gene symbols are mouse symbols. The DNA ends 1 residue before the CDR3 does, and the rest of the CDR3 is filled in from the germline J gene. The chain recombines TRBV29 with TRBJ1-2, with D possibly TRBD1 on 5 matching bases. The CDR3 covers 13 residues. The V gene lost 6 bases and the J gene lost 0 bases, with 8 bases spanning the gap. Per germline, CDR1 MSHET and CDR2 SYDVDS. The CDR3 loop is CASRGTSNSDYTF. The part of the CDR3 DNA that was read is TGTGCTAGCAGGGGGACCTCAAACTCCGACTACACC.

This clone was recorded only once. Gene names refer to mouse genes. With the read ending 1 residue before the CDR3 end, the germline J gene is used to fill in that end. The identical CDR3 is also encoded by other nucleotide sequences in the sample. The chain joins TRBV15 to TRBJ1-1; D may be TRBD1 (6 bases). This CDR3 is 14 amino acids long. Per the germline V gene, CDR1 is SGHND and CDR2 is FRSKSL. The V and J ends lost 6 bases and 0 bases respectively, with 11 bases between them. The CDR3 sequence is CASRPGQSNTEVFF. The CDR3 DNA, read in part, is TGTGCCAGCAGGCCGGGACAATCAAACACAGAAGTCTTC.

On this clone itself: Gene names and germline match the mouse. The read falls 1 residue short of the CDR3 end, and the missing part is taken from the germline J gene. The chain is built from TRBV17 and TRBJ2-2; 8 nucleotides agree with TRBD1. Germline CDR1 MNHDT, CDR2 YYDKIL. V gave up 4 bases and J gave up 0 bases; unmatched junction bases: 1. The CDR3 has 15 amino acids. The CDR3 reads CASSTDRANTGQLYF. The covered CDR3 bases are TGTGCTAGCAGTACGGACAGGGCAAACACCGGGCAGCTCTAC. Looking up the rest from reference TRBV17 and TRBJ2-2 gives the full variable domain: DTTVKQNPRYKLARVGKPVNLICSQTMNHDTMYWYQKKPNQAPKLLLFYYDKILNREADTFEKFQSSRPNNSFCSLYIGSAGLEYSAMYLCASSTDRANTGQLYFGEGSKLTVL.

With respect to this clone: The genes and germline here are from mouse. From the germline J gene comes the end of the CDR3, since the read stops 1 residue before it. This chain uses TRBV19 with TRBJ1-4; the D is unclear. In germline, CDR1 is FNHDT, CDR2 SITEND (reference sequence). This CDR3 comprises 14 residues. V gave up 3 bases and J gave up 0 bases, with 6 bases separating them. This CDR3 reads CASSNGISNERLFF. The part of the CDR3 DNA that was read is TGTGCCAGCAGTAACGGAATTTCCAACGAAAGATTATTT. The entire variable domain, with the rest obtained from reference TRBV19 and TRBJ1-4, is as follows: GGIITQTPKFLIGQEGQKLTLKCQQNFNHDTMYWYRQDSGKGLRLIYYSITENDLQKGDLSEGYDASREKKSSFSLTVTSAQKNEMAVFLCASSNGISNERLFFGHGTKLSVL.

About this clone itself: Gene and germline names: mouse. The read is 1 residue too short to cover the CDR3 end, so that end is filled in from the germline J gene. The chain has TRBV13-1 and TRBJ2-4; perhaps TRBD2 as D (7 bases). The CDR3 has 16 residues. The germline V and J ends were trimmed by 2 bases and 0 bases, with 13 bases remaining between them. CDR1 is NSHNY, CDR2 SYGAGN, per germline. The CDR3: CASSEGLGASQNTLYF. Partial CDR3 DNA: TGTGCCAGCAGTGAGGGTCTGGGGGCTAGTCAAAACACCTTGTAC.

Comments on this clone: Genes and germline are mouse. The sequenced part of the CDR3 DNA is TGTGCCAGCAGCCAAGACAGGTCCCAGGCTCCGCTT. Protein product: CASSQDRSQAPL. The whole CDR3 protein is CASSQDRSQAPLF. This rearrangement joins TRBV2 to TRBJ1-5; D remains ambiguous. The read comes to an end 1 residue before the CDR3 does, leaving the germline J gene to fill in the end. This CDR3 has 13 residues. The germline gives CDR1 LGHNA, CDR2 YSYQKL. Deletions cut 0 bases from V and 6 bases from J, with 6 bases between.

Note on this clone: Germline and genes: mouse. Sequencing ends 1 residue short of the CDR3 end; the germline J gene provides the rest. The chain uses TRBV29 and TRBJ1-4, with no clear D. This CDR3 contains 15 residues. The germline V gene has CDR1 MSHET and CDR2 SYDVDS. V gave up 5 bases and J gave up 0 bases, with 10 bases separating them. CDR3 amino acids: CASSPTPFSNERLFF. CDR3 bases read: TGTGCTAGCAGTCCCACACCTTTTTCCAACGAAAGATTATTT.

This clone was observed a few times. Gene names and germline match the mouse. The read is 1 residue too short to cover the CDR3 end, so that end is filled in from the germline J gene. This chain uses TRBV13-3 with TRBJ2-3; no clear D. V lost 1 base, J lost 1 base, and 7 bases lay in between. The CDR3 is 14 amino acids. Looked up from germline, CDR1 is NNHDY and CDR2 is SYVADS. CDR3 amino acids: CASSDFGGAETLYF. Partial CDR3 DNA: TGTGCCAGCAGTGATTTCGGGGGTGCAGAAACGCTGTAT.

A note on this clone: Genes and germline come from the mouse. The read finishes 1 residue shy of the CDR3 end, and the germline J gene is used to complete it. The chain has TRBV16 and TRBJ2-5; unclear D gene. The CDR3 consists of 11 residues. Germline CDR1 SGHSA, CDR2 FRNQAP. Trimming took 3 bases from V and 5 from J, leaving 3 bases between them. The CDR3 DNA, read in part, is TGTGCAAGCAGCTTGACAGACACCCAGTAC. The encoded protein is CASSLTDTQY. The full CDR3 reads CASSLTDTQYF.

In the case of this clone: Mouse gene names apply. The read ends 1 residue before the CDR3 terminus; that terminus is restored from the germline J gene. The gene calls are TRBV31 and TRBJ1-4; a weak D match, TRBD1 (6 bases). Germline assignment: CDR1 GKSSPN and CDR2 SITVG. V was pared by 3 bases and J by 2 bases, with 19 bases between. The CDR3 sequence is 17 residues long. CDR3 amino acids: CAWRLSLRDTSNERLFF. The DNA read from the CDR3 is TGTGCCTGGAGGCTATCCCTCCGGGACACATCCAACGAAAGATTATTT.